This entry features one T cell receptor beta chain sequence. After removal of 5 bases from V and 1 base from J, the junction contained 1 base not matched to a gene. Germline CDR1 and CDR2: LNHDA and SQIVND (reference sequence). The CDR3 sequence is 14 residues long. Profiled with immunoSEQ multiplex PCR; TCRdb holds only in-frame clones, not every one. The sample carries around 100,000 clones, roughly 96% recorded once. The sample is drawn from a study of technical replicates of blood from several donors. Sequenced material: T cells isolated from PBMCs. The clonotype comes from a human donor in good health. The gene calls are TRBV19 and TRBJ2-3; the match to TRBD1 covers 9 bases. CDR3 sequence reads: CASSWTGGTDTQYF. Written as DNA, the CDR3 is TGTGCCAGTAGTTGGACAGGGGGCACAGATACGCAGTATTTT. Full variable domain (outside the CDR3, taken from reference TRBV19 and TRBJ2-3): DGGITQSPKYLFRKEGQNVTLSCEQNLNHDAMYWYRQDPGQGLRLIYYSQIVNDFQKGDIAEGYSVSREKKESFPLTVTSAQKNPTAFYLCASSWTGGTDTQYFGPGTRLTVL.